Listed below are T cell receptor beta chains from one sample, sequenced in a study of T cells in Graves' hyperthyroidism and ophthalmopathy. TCRdb analysed the multiplex PCR reads with MiXCR anew, one entry per CDR3 protein. The sample has 130,000 to 150,000 distinct CDR3 sequences, roughly a fifth seen once. Sequencing was performed on blood. The origin of the receptors is a woman aged 45-59 years with Graves' hyperthyroidism that later progressed to Graves' ophthalmopathy. Each CDR3 is given with its conserved first and last residue. The D gene is left open where the match is weak. The size field is filled for only some rows; it gives once, few, many or a size class.

DNA: TGTGCCAGCAGCCTAGGGGGACAACATGAAAAACTGTTTTTT
CDR3: CASSLGGQHEKLFF
size: many
D: .
J: TRBJ1-4
V: TRBV9

DNA: TGTGCCAGCAGGCGACTCTTCTCTAGCGGGTCCACCGGGGAGCTGTTTTTT
CDR3: CASRRLFSSGSTGELFF
size: many
D: TRBD2
J: TRBJ2-2
V: TRBV12-3/TRBV12-4

DNA: TGCGCCAGCAGCTTGGAGGCGGCAGGGCCCTACAATGAGCAGTTCTTC
CDR3: CASSLEAAGPYNEQFF
size: .
D: .
J: TRBJ2-1
V: TRBV5-1

DNA: TGCGCCAGCAGCTTGGGACTAGCGGGAGCTACAAGCGAAGAGACCCAGTACTTC
CDR3: CASSLGLAGATSEETQYF
size: many
D: TRBD2
J: TRBJ2-5
V: TRBV5-1

DNA: TGTGCCAGCAGTTACGATGGCAGACCGAACACTGAAGCTTTCTTT
CDR3: CASSYDGRPNTEAFF
size: .
D: .
J: TRBJ1-1
V: TRBV6-5

DNA: TGCGCCAGCAGTGACATCCCTAGGGATACAACTAATGAAAAACTGTTTTTT
CDR3: CASSDIPRDTTNEKLFF
size: .
D: .
J: TRBJ1-4
V: TRBV10-1

DNA: TGTGCCAGCAGTTGGTCAGCGAACACTGAAGCTTTCTTT
CDR3: CASSWSANTEAFF
size: many
D: .
J: TRBJ1-1
V: TRBV11-2

DNA: TGTGCCAGCACTCCCAGGACAGGGAAAAACATTCAGTACTTC
CDR3: CASTPRTGKNIQYF
size: many
D: TRBD1
J: TRBJ2-4
V: TRBV2

DNA: TGCGCCAGCAGCCATCCGGGGCGGAATCAGCCCCAGCATTTT
CDR3: CASSHPGRNQPQHF
size: .
D: .
J: TRBJ1-5
V: TRBV4-1

DNA: TGTGCCAGCAGTCTTGACAGGTTGCTCGGACCCCAGCATTTT
CDR3: CASSLDRLLGPQHF
size: many
D: .
J: TRBJ1-5
V: TRBV27

DNA: TGCGCCAGCAGCTCGGGACAGGGTGTCGAGCAGTACTTC
CDR3: CASSSGQGVEQYF
size: many
D: TRBD1
J: TRBJ2-7
V: TRBV5-1

DNA: TGCAGTGCTAATCTAGCGGGAGGGGGCCCAGAGACCCAGTACTTC
CDR3: CSANLAGGGPETQYF
size: .
D: TRBD2
J: TRBJ2-5
V: TRBV20-1